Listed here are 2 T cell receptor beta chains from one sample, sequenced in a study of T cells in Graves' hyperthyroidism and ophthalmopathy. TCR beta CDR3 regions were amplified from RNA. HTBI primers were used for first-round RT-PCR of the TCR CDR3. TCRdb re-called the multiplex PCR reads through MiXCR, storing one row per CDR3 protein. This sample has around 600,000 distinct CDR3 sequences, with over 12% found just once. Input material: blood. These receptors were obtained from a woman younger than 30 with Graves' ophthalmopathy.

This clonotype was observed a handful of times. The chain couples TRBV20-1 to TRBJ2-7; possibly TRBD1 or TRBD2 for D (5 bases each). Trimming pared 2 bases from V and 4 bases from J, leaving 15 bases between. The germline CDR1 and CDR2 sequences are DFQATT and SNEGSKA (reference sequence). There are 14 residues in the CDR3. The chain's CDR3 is CSARSPGTAYEQYF. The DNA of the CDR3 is TGCAGTGCTAGATCACCCGGGACCGCGTACGAGCAGTACTTC.

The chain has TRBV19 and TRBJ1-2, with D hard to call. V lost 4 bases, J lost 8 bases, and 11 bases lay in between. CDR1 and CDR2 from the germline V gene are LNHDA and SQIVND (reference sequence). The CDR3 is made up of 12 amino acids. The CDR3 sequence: CASSRRSFGYTF. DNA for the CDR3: TGTGCCAGTAGTAGGAGATCCTTCGGCTACACCTTC.